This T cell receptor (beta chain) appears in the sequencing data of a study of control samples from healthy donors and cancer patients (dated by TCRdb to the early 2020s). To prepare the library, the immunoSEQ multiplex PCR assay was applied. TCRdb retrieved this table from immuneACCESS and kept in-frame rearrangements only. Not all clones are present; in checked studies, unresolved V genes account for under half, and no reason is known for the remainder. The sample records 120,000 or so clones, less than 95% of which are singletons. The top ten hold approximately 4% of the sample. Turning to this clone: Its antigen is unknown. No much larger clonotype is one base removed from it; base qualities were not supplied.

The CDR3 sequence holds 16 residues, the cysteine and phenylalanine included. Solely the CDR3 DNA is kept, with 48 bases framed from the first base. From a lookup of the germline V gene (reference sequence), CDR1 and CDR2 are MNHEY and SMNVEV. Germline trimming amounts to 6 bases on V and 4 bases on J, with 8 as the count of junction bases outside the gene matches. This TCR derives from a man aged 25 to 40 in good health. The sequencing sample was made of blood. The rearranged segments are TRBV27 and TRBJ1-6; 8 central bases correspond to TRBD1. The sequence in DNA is TGTGCCAGCAGCCTTTCCCGACAGGGGTATAATTCACCCCTCCACTTT. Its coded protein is CASSLSRQGYNSPLHF.